The TCR beta chain under discussion was sequenced for a study of regulatory T cells in long-lasting Graves disease. The wider study: A definition of persistent Graves' disease required over 5 years of antithyroid drugs plus positive TSH receptor antibodies. Whole-study results and caveats: Reduced TCR diversity was observed in persistent Graves' patients versus newly diagnosed patients. With some 2,500 shared public clonotypes, persistent patients exceeded new patients, who shared about a thousand.

This clonotype was seen many times. Its antigen is unidentified. Assembly of TCR beta libraries relied on iRepertoire HTBI primers together with Arm-PCR of CDR3 regions. One entry per CDR3 protein results from TCRdb running MiXCR on the multiplex PCR reads. The profile shows a few hundred thousand distinct CDR3 sequences, about 25% of them singletons. The CDR3 sequence is 14 residues long. The ends were cut back, 0 bases at V and 5 bases at J, with 10 bases in the middle. Per germline, CDR1 MNHEY and CDR2 SVGEGT. The time point was: persistent/refractory GD, antithyroid drugs over 5 years with positive TRAb. The TCR library was made from RNA that had been extracted from PBMCs in TRIzol.

The starting material was peripheral blood mononuclear cells (PBMCs), obtained when the disease was refractory, from a patient treated with antithyroid drugs. This sequence joins TRBV6-2 or TRBV6-3 and TRBJ1-2, with D perhaps TRBD1 (6 bases). The source of this sequence is a female donor with Graves disease. CDR3 sequence reads: CASSYSPGTYGYTF. The DNA for the CDR3 is TGTGCCAGCAGTTACTCCCCAGGGACATATGGCTACACCTTC.